The next 5 T cell receptor beta chains were all read from a single sample in a study of shared clonotypes between healthy human individuals. Sequencing used immunoSEQ multiplex PCR; TCRdb keeps in-frame clones, though not all of them. The table includes 2 million to 3 million clones, 90% to 95% detected once. Sequencing was done on a sample of naive CD4+ T cells from PBMCs. Subset denoted: CD45RA+ positively selected. These receptor sequences come from a man in his late teens or twenties in good health. Some clones in this sample may be carry-over from other donors' samples.

About this clone: Additional DNA sequences in this sample encode the identical CDR3. The chain uses TRBV18 and TRBJ2-5, with D maybe TRBD1 (5 bases). The CDR3 extends over 14 amino acids. Germline V gene lookup returns CDR1 KGHSH and CDR2 LQKENI. V was shortened by 2 bases and J by 2 bases, with 9 bases between the two germline ends. CDR3 DNA: TGTGCCAGCTCACCAACGACAGATCAAGAGACCCAGTACTTC. The encoded protein is CASSPTTDQETQYF.

The chain links TRBV9 to TRBJ2-1, with 13 nucleotides matching TRBD2. Germline CDR1 is SGDLS and CDR2 is YYNGEE. Trimming cost V 3 bases and J 7 bases; bases outside gene matches: 4. There are 15 residues in the CDR3. CDR3 DNA: TGTGCCAGCAGCGGTGGGACTAGCGGGAAAAATGAGCAGTTCTTC. Residues: CASSGGTSGKNEQFF.

The chain combines TRBV28 with TRBJ2-5, with a tentative D call TRBD1 (5 bases). The CDR3 sequence is 16 residues long. Between the trimmed V and J ends, which lost 4 bases and 3 bases, there was a span of 18 bases. In germline, CDR1 is MDHEN, CDR2 SYDVKM. The CDR3 region has the DNA TGTGCCAGCAGTTCGACAGATTACCGAGGAGAAGAGACCCAGTACTTC. As protein: CASSSTDYRGEETQYF.

Notes on this clone: This specimen includes other DNA sequences encoding the same CDR3. The rearrangement joins TRBV19 to TRBJ1-1, with 7 bases matching TRBD1. The V gene end was trimmed by 1 base and the J gene end by 4 bases; junction bases not matched to a gene: 3. The CDR3 is 14 amino acids. Germline V gene data show CDR1 as LNHDA and CDR2 as SQIVND (reference sequence). The CDR3 bases are TGTGCCAGTAGTATAGGAGGGGGCGGCACTGAAGCTTTCTTT. Amino acids: CASSIGGGGTEAFF.

The gene calls are TRBV6-6 and TRBJ2-7; 11 nucleotides agree with TRBD2. Unmatched junction bases numbered 7, after V lost 6 bases and J lost 3 bases. The CDR3 contains 15 residues. Germline V lookup: CDR1 MNHNY, CDR2 SVGAGI (reference sequence). The CDR3 here is CASSQTSGRFYEQYF. In nucleotides, the CDR3 is TGTGCCAGCAGCCAAACTAGCGGGAGATTCTACGAGCAGTACTTC.